Many counts were recorded for the clone carrying this T cell receptor beta chain. Its target is unknown. The data were taken from a study of T-cell reconstitution after alpha-beta-depleted transplantation in children. Between the trimmed V and J ends, which lost 3 bases and 4 bases, there was a span of 8 bases. Per the germline V gene, CDR1 is DFQATT and CDR2 is SNEGSKA (reference sequence). The CDR3 spans 12 residues. Study-level findings and limits: In some patients, recipient T cells and intrathymic progenitors surviving conditioning explained high day-60 diversity. About two months after transplant, alpha-beta T cells reportedly came from several hundred expanded graft clones.

TCRbeta library construction was performed incorporating unique molecular identifiers. TCRdb ran MiXCR on the PCR reads and lists one entry per CDR3 protein. The sample holds around 240,000 distinct CDR3 sequences, 7.5% to 9.5% seen once. The source is a male patient younger than 18 who had a stem cell transplant for acute lymphoblastic leukemia, so the T cells may come from the graft donor. Sequencing was performed on PBMCs, mostly from graft donor cells, taken 180 days after TCRalphabeta/CD19-depleted stem cell transplant. V is TRBV20-1 and J is TRBJ2-3, with TRBD2 as a possible D gene (6 bases). The CDR3 nucleotides read TGCAGTGCTAGCGGGAGCGCAGATACGCAGTATTTT. It translates to CSASGSADTQYF.